Listed here are 15 T cell receptor beta chains from one sample, sequenced in a study of T-cell reconstitution after alpha-beta-depleted transplantation in children. Unique molecular identifiers featured in how the TCRbeta library was prepared. MiXCR, applied by TCRdb to the PCR reads, yields one record per CDR3 protein. The sample records 150,000 to 250,000 distinct CDR3 sequences, around 5.9% being singletons. Sequencing used PBMCs, obtained before TCRalphabeta/CD19-depleted stem cell transplant. Receptors originate from a girl under three years old with combined immunodeficiency, due to receive a stem cell transplant.

This clonotype came up many times. The genes are TRBV27 and TRBJ1-1; D might be TRBD1 (5 bases). The V and J ends lost 3 bases and 0 bases respectively, with 23 bases between them. The CDR3 has 19 amino acids. Germline CDR1 reads MNHEY; CDR2 reads SMNVEV (reference sequence). The CDR3 loop reads CASSFYPRQNGNMNTEAFF. For the CDR3, the DNA is TGTGCCAGCAGTTTCTATCCCAGACAGAACGGTAACATGAACACTGAAGCTTTCTTT.

This clonotype was found many times. The rearrangement joins TRBV13 to TRBJ2-5; 7 nucleotides line up with TRBD1. The V segment lost 2 bases and the J segment 1 base; nucleotides outside the gene matches: 4. Per germline, CDR1 PRHDT and CDR2 FYEKMQ (reference sequence). CDR3 length: 15 amino acids. The CDR3 here is CASSLQGELQETQYF. CDR3 nucleotide sequence: TGTGCCAGCAGCTTACAGGGGGAGCTCCAAGAGACCCAGTACTTC.

This clonotype was detected many times. The chain carries TRBV6-5 and TRBJ2-5; 11 bases agree with TRBD2. CDR3 length equals 16 residues. Germline CDR1 is MNHEY and CDR2 is SVGAGI. The junction had 8 bases not matched to a gene; V was cut back by 3 bases and J by 5 bases. CDR3 amino acids: CASSYRYASGRETQYF. The CDR3 region has the DNA TGTGCCAGCAGTTATCGATACGCTAGCGGGAGGGAGACCCAGTACTTC.

The J gene is TRBJ1-2, the V gene TRBV24-1; D is possibly TRBD1 (5 bases). Germline values: CDR1 KGHDR, CDR2 SFDVKD. This CDR3 comprises 12 residues. Trimming pared 5 bases from V and 6 bases from J, leaving 9 bases between. DNA for the CDR3: TGTGCCACCAGTGCAGGGCTTAATGGCTACACCTTC. Protein: CATSAGLNGYTF.

Ten or more counts support this clonotype. This chain uses TRBV3-1 with TRBJ2-7, with TRBD2 matching 7 bases. Germline values: CDR1 LGHDT, CDR2 YNNKEL (reference sequence). The CDR3 is 14 residues long. V lost 0 bases, J lost 6 bases, and 5 bases stayed unmatched. CDR3 region: CASSQDLRTSEQYF. The CDR3 DNA sequence: TGTGCCAGCAGCCAAGATCTGAGGACTAGCGAGCAGTACTTC.

Comments on this clonotype: A read error may be the cause here, since a much bigger clone is one base away. The chain joins TRBV6-1 to TRBJ2-7; TRBD1 aligns across 10 bases. CDR1 and CDR2 from the germline V gene are MNHNS and SASEGT. The CDR3 is 15 residues long. CDR3 region: CASSGRDRGNYEQHF. DNA of the CDR3: TGTGCCAGCAGTGGAAGGGACAGGGGAAACTACGAGCAGCACTTC.

This clonotype has only a few counts. It may be a read error: a sequence one base away is much more abundant. This chain uses TRBV28 with TRBJ2-1; 8 nucleotides agree with TRBD2. This CDR3 is built from 15 residues. Germline CDR1 MDHEN, CDR2 SYDVKM. V trimming: 4 bases; J trimming: 2 bases; junction bases outside the gene matches: 4. The CDR3: CASSSAGGPYNEQFF. CDR3 bases: TGTGCCAGCAGTTCGGCGGGAGGACCCTACAATGAGCAGTTCTTC.

This clonotype is medium-sized by share. The V gene is TRBV7-2, the J gene TRBJ2-1, with unresolved D. The CDR3 is made up of 14 amino acids. Looked up from germline, CDR1 is SGHTA and CDR2 is FQGNSA. The V end was cut by 2 bases, the J end by 6 bases, with 11 bases between. CDR3 loop: CASSLLTTLNEQFF. DNA of the CDR3: TGTGCCAGCAGCTTATTGACCACCCTCAATGAGCAGTTCTTC.

Ten or more counts support this clonotype. This chain uses TRBV29-1 with TRBJ2-1, with TRBD1 identical over 7 bases. This CDR3 has 17 residues. Trimming at V came to 0 bases and at J to 1 base, leaving 9 bases not matched to a gene. Germline V CDR1 and CDR2: SQVTM, ANQGSEA. DNA for the CDR3: TGCAGCGTTGAAGATTACCTAAGGGGGCAATCCTACAATGAGCAGTTCTTC. Its translation: CSVEDYLRGQSYNEQFF.

This clonotype has at least ten counts. J is TRBJ1-2 and V is TRBV29-1; tentatively, D is TRBD1 (6 bases). V dropped 6 bases and J dropped 0 bases, with 17 bases sitting between them. The CDR3 is 15 residues long. Germline V lookup: CDR1 SQVTM, CDR2 ANQGSEA. Written as DNA, the CDR3 is TGCAGCGTGCTAATATCGACAGGTGCTAACTATGGCTACACCTTC. The encoded protein is CSVLISTGANYGYTF.

This clonotype occurred many times. The rearrangement uses TRBV5-1 and TRBJ2-1; 9 bases agree with TRBD1. The CDR3 is made up of 15 amino acids. Trimming cost V 0 bases and J 5 bases; bases outside gene matches: 3. Germline CDR1 reads SGHRS; CDR2 reads YFSETQ. The CDR3 DNA is TGCGCCAGCAGCTTGGGGACAGGGGAGGACAATGAGCAGTTCTTC. Translated: CASSLGTGEDNEQFF.

This clonotype showed up many times. The chain combines TRBV20-1 with TRBJ2-3; TRBD2 matches 10 bases. V was pared by 2 bases and J by 4 bases, with 6 bases of the junction left unmatched. Looked up from germline, CDR1 is DFQATT and CDR2 is SNEGSKA (reference sequence). The CDR3 has 15 residues. The CDR3 region has the DNA TGCAGTGCTAGATTATCTAGCGGGAGCCCAGATACGCAGTATTTT. Translating it yields CSARLSSGSPDTQYF.

This clonotype was seen repeatedly, ten times or more. The chain joins TRBV4-3 to TRBJ2-1, with D possibly being TRBD2 (5 bases). This CDR3 region has 13 residues. Germline assignment: CDR1 LGHNA and CDR2 YSLEER. The V and J ends lost 0 bases and 7 bases respectively, with 7 bases between them. The CDR3 reads CASSQETRNEQFF. The CDR3, as DNA: TGCGCCAGCAGCCAAGAAACTAGGAATGAGCAGTTCTTC.

The CDR3: CASSLDQVQETQYF. CDR3 bases: TGTGCCAGCAGCTTGGATCAAGTTCAAGAGACCCAGTACTTC. This rearrangement joins TRBV5-6 to TRBJ2-5; D gene unclear. Germline V gene data show CDR1 as SGHDT and CDR2 as YYEEEE. V was cut by 0 bases and J by 2 bases, with 8 bases left in between. This CDR3 spans 14 amino acids. Complete variable domain (other parts from reference TRBV5-6 and TRBJ2-5): DAGVTQSPTHLIKTRGQQVTLRCSPKSGHDTVSWYQQALGQGPQFIFQYYEEEERQRGNFPDRFSGHQFPNYSSELNVNALLLGDSALYLCASSLDQVQETQYFGPGTRLLVL.

This clonotype was detected many times. This rearrangement joins TRBV7-2 to TRBJ2-3, with TRBD2 matching over 10 bases. Germline lookup yields CDR1 SGHTA and CDR2 FQGNSA. The V gene end was trimmed by 2 bases and the J gene end by 1 base; junction bases not matched to a gene: 3. The CDR3 spans 16 residues. The CDR3 DNA is TGTGCCAGCAGCTTAACGGGGACTAGCGGCACAGATACGCAGTATTTT. This gives the protein CASSLTGTSGTDTQYF.